One and the same sample provided the 16 T cell receptor beta chains below, sequenced in a study of regulatory T cells in long-lasting Graves disease. Time point meaning: persistent/refractory GD, antithyroid drugs over 5 years with positive TRAb. Construction of the TCR library relied on RNA isolated from PBMCs. Combining iRepertoire HTBI primers with Arm-PCR of CDR3 regions, the authors built TCR beta libraries. TCRdb called the multiplex PCR reads again in MiXCR, with one record for every CDR3 protein. The table records about 470,000 distinct CDR3 sequences, 20% of them present only once. The sample here was peripheral blood mononuclear cells (PBMCs), taken when the disease was refractory, from a patient treated with antithyroid drugs. These TCRs come from a female donor with Graves disease.

J is TRBJ2-1 and V is TRBV28, with D perhaps matching TRBD2 (7 bases). CDR1 is MDHEN, CDR2 SYDVKM, per germline. The CDR3 contains 16 residues. V lost 7 bases and J 1 base, leaving 17 bases between the germline ends. The CDR3 region is CASTLGGGGSYNEQFF. The CDR3 DNA reads as TGTGCCAGCACCCTAGGGGGGGGAGGGTCCTACAATGAGCAGTTCTTC.

This chain connects TRBV27 to TRBJ2-3; perhaps D is TRBD1 or TRBD2 (5 bases each). CDR1 is MNHEY, CDR2 SMNVEV, per germline (reference sequence). There are 15 residues in the CDR3. Trimming pared 4 bases from V and 3 bases from J, leaving 14 bases between. This chain's CDR3 is CASSSLRGVTDTQYF. The CDR3 DNA follows: TGTGCCAGCAGTTCCCTGCGAGGGGTAACAGATACGCAGTATTTT.

This chain links TRBV28 with TRBJ2-3, with 7 positions matching TRBD1. The CDR3 length is 15 residues. V shed 8 bases and J 0 bases; nucleotides not matched to a gene: 8. CDR1 and CDR2 (germline): MDHEN, SYDVKM. CDR3 DNA sequence: TGTGCCAGCGACCAGGGACAGCTAAGCACAGATACGCAGTATTTT. Its translation is CASDQGQLSTDTQYF.

The rearrangement joins TRBV27 to TRBJ1-2; the match to TRBD1 covers 9 bases. The CDR3 extends over 11 amino acids. With 11 bases clipped from V and 7 bases from J, the junction kept 5 bases outside the gene matches. Germline V CDR1 and CDR2: MNHEY, SMNVEV (reference sequence). The CDR3 loop is CARQQGAGYTF. In DNA form, the CDR3 reads TGTGCCCGCCAACAGGGGGCTGGCTACACCTTC.

This clonotype has a handful of counts. Here the CDR3 reads CASSESSGPEEPQHF. CDR3 nucleotides: TGTGCCAGCAGTGAATCATCGGGCCCCGAGGAGCCCCAGCATTTT. The gene calls are TRBV6-2 or TRBV6-3 and TRBJ1-5; D is undetermined. This CDR3 region has 15 residues. Trimming took off 5 bases at V and 8 bases at J, with 19 bases between the two ends. Germline loops: CDR1 MNHEY, CDR2 SVGEGT.

This clonotype was picked up many times. This chain connects TRBV7-2 to TRBJ2-7; tentatively, D is TRBD1 or TRBD2 (6 bases each). Germline-derived CDR1 and CDR2 are SGHTA and FQGNSA. Deletions cut 5 bases from V and 2 bases from J, with 16 bases between. This CDR3 has 15 residues. CDR3 DNA sequence: TGTGCCAGCAGCCCCTCTGGCGGGGACACCTACGAGCAGTACTTC. This codes for CASSPSGGDTYEQYF.

This clonotype was seen repeatedly, ten times or more. This chain links TRBV6-1 with TRBJ2-4; tentatively, D is TRBD1 or TRBD2 (5 bases each). This CDR3 comprises 14 residues. The V end was cut by 8 bases, the J end by 2 bases, with 13 bases between. CDR1 is MNHNS and CDR2 is SASEGT in the germline V gene. The CDR3 DNA reads TGTGCCAGCCTTTCGGGACGGACCAAAAACATTCAGTACTTC. Its protein is CASLSGRTKNIQYF.

This clonotype came up many times. The chain joins TRBV27 to TRBJ1-1; possible D gene TRBD1, 5 bases. Trimming took 3 bases from V and 3 from J, leaving 11 bases between them. The CDR3 runs to 14 residues. Germline V gene lookup returns CDR1 MNHEY and CDR2 SMNVEV (reference sequence). CDR3 bases: TGTGCCAGCAGTTTTGACAGTCGACACACTGAAGCTTTCTTT. It encodes CASSFDSRHTEAFF.

On this clonotype itself: A far larger clone lies a single base away; this is likely a read error. The chain combines TRBV7-9 with TRBJ2-5; D perhaps matches TRBD1 (6 bases). CDR3 length equals 13 residues. Germline V CDR1 and CDR2: SEHNR, FQNEAQ (reference sequence). V shed 5 bases and J shed 4 bases, with 11 bases lying between them. The CDR3 sequence: CASSTGTSETQYF. CDR3 DNA sequence: TGTGCCAGCAGCACCGGGACATCAGAGACCCAGTACTTC.

This clonotype has ten or more counts. This chain uses TRBV28 with TRBJ1-5; tentatively, D is TRBD1 (6 bases). V lost 8 bases to trimming and J lost 0 bases, with 11 bases between them. This CDR3 has 14 residues. Germline V gene data show CDR1 as MDHEN and CDR2 as SYDVKM. In DNA form, the CDR3 reads TGTGCCAGCTCCTCAGGGGTTAGCAATCAGCCCCAGCATTTT. Translation gives CASSSGVSNQPQHF. The full variable domain, in which reference TRBV28 and TRBJ1-5 provide the parts outside the CDR3, is DVKVTQSSRYLVKRTGEKVFLECVQDMDHENMFWYRQDPGLGLRLIYFSYDVKMKEKGDIPEGYSVSREKKERFSLILESASTNQTSMYLCASSSGVSNQPQHFGDGTRLSIL.

This clonotype was detected a few times. The rearrangement uses TRBV5-6 and TRBJ2-7, with TRBD1 as a possible D gene (6 bases). From germline, CDR1 is SGHDT and CDR2 YYEEEE. V gave up 1 base and J gave up 0 bases, with 11 bases separating them. The CDR3 is 15 residues long. The CDR3 sequence is CASSLQQGSSYEQYF. The CDR3 DNA sequence: TGTGCCAGCAGCTTGCAACAGGGCAGCTCCTACGAGCAGTACTTC.

This clonotype was seen ten or more times. This chain links TRBV28 with TRBJ1-1, with D tentatively TRBD1 (5 bases). The CDR3 is 14 amino acids. Trimming took off 5 bases at V and 3 bases at J, with 13 bases between the two ends. Germline lookup yields CDR1 MDHEN and CDR2 SYDVKM. The CDR3 sequence is CASSPDKDDTEAFF. CDR3 DNA sequence: TGTGCCAGCAGTCCGGACAAGGATGACACTGAAGCTTTCTTT.

The chain has TRBV20-1 and TRBJ2-7; 9 nucleotides align to TRBD1. This CDR3 is built from 14 residues. Per germline, CDR1 DFQATT and CDR2 SNEGSKA (reference sequence). V was pared by 4 bases and J by 1 base, with 5 bases of the junction left unmatched. The CDR3 DNA follows: TGCAGTGCTAAGGGACAGGGAGGATCCTACGAGCAGTACTTC. It is translated as CSAKGQGGSYEQYF.

V is TRBV27 and J is TRBJ1-5; D gene unclear. Germline values: CDR1 MNHEY, CDR2 SMNVEV (reference sequence). The CDR3 runs to 15 residues. Trimming cost V 2 bases and J 0 bases, with 8 bases left between them. Here the CDR3 reads CASSLSLTSNQPQHF. CDR3 in DNA: TGTGCCAGCAGTTTAAGCCTGACTAGCAATCAGCCCCAGCATTTT.

This clonotype appeared a few times. The gene calls are TRBV10-3 and TRBJ1-3; tentatively, D is TRBD1 (6 bases). V lost 3 bases, J lost 0 bases, and 21 bases lay in between. The germline gives CDR1 ENHRY, CDR2 SYGVKD. The CDR3 has 19 amino acids. The CDR3 DNA sequence: TGTGCCATCAGTGATTTGGTGGAGAGACAGGCCAGCTCTGGAAACACCATATATTTT. This translates into CAISDLVERQASSGNTIYF.

This clonotype has a count of ten or more. The chain joins TRBV27 to TRBJ1-5; tentatively, D is TRBD1 (5 bases). Trimming removed 5 bases from V and 3 bases from J, with 17 bases in between. Germline values: CDR1 MNHEY, CDR2 SMNVEV (reference sequence). This CDR3 has 16 residues. CDR3 protein: CASSRGPARDNQPQHF. DNA for the CDR3: TGTGCCAGCAGTCGAGGACCCGCCAGGGACAATCAGCCCCAGCATTTT.